The source of this TCR beta chain is a study of Ad26.COV2.S vaccination and SARS-CoV-2 variants. About the research overall: Donor was one of the participants in the Ad26.COV2.S arm of the COV1001 trial. Ad26.COV2.S shots went into the muscle once or twice, 56 days apart.

Assay used: immunoSEQ multiplex PCR; TCRdb lists only in-frame clones, some missing. This table holds roughly 270,000 clones, more than 75% found once. General study findings and limits: Placebo and vaccine recipients had non-spike TCR breadth that was similar.

With respect to this clone: What it binds is not known. The junction departs from the called germline gene at one end, perhaps through a read error.

The CDR3 runs 13 residues. CDR1 and CDR2 (germline): SGDLS, YYNGEE. As for treatment: some 20 received Ad26.COV2.S at low or high dose, single or two shots; about five received placebo; per-sample allocation not given. Each sample was drawn 63 days after the first injection (of vaccine or placebo). In Boston, the donor was an adult between 18-55 years of age. The J gene is TRBJ1-1, the V gene TRBV9; 10 nucleotides match TRBD1. The input for sequencing was peripheral blood, taken in a trial of Ad26.COV2.S vaccine versus placebo. The sequence derives from a person between 18 and 65 years old who received the Ad26.COV2.S COVID-19 vaccine or a placebo. DNA for the CDR3: TGTGCCAGCAGCGTAAGCCCGGGACAGGGGACGATCTTT. This translates into CASSVSPGQGTIF.